The rows below give T cell receptor beta chains drawn from one sample of a study of T cell changes during pregnancy in multiple sclerosis. Repertoires were generated with immunoSEQ multiplex PCR, while TCRdb's copy carries only in-frame clones and drops some. Here the sample spans about 40,000 clones, roughly 92% being singletons. The sequencing here drew on CD4+ T cells from peripheral blood mononuclear cells, taken before pregnancy. The receptors stem from a female donor with multiple sclerosis, enrolled in a pregnancy study. Each CDR3 is given with its conserved first and last residue. The D gene is left open where the match is weak. Clone size is given for some rows only: seen once, a few or many times, or a class if the clone is expanded.

d_gene: TRBD1
abundance: few
v_gene: TRBV2
j_gene: TRBJ1-5
CDR3nt: TGTGCCAGCAGTAGGGACAGGGAGATTCAGCCCCAGCATTTT
CDR3aa: CASSRDREIQPQHF

d_gene: .
abundance: .
v_gene: TRBV2
j_gene: TRBJ1-4
CDR3nt: TGTGCCAGCAGTGAAGCCTCTAGGGGTTTACTGTTTTTT
CDR3aa: CASSEASRGLLFF

d_gene: TRBD2
abundance: .
v_gene: TRBV15
j_gene: TRBJ2-1
CDR3nt: TGTGCCACCAGCAGGGCCGGGACTAGCGGGGACAATGAGCAGTTCTTC
CDR3aa: CATSRAGTSGDNEQFF

d_gene: .
abundance: .
v_gene: TRBV28
j_gene: TRBJ2-6
CDR3nt: TGTGCCAGCAGTATGAGTAGGAGGGCTGGGGCCAACGTCCTGACTTTC
CDR3aa: CASSMSRRAGANVLTF

d_gene: TRBD2
abundance: .
v_gene: TRBV6-6
j_gene: TRBJ2-7
CDR3nt: TGTGCCAGCAGTAACAAACTTAGCGGGAGTTCCTACGAGCAGTACTTC
CDR3aa: CASSNKLSGSSYEQYF

d_gene: TRBD2
abundance: .
v_gene: TRBV5-1
j_gene: TRBJ2-1
CDR3nt: TGCGCCAGCAGCACCTCCGGGACTAGCGGGAGGTTCTACAATGAGCAGTTCTTC
CDR3aa: CASSTSGTSGRFYNEQFF

d_gene: TRBD1
abundance: .
v_gene: TRBV6-5
j_gene: TRBJ2-3
CDR3nt: TGTGCCAGCAGCCGGACAGGGAGCACAGATACGCAGTATTTT
CDR3aa: CASSRTGSTDTQYF

d_gene: .
abundance: .
v_gene: TRBV7-2
j_gene: TRBJ2-6
CDR3nt: TGTGCCAGCAGCCACCTCAGGGTCAGCTCTGGGGCCAACGTCCTGACTTTC
CDR3aa: CASSHLRVSSGANVLTF

d_gene: .
abundance: .
v_gene: TRBV6-6
j_gene: TRBJ1-5
CDR3nt: TGTGCCAGCAGTTACGGGGAGCGTCTCCTTAACCAGCCCCAGCATTTT
CDR3aa: CASSYGERLLNQPQHF

d_gene: .
abundance: .
v_gene: TRBV2
j_gene: TRBJ2-7
CDR3nt: TGTGCCAGCAGTGTGAGAAAAGCCTCCTACGAGCAGTACTTC
CDR3aa: CASSVRKASYEQYF

d_gene: TRBD2
abundance: .
v_gene: TRBV27
j_gene: TRBJ2-7
CDR3nt: TGTGCCAGCAGGGGACTAGCCGTCGATCGGGAGCAGTACTTC
CDR3aa: CASRGLAVDREQYF

d_gene: TRBD1
abundance: .
v_gene: TRBV6-5
j_gene: TRBJ2-7
CDR3nt: TGTGCCAGCAGCGGGACAGTATTAACCTACGAGCAGTACTTC
CDR3aa: CASSGTVLTYEQYF

d_gene: .
abundance: .
v_gene: TRBV18
j_gene: TRBJ1-3
CDR3nt: TGTGCCAGCTCATCGGGGTCTGGAAACACCATATATTTT
CDR3aa: CASSSGSGNTIYF

d_gene: .
abundance: once
v_gene: TRBV7-2
j_gene: TRBJ2-5
CDR3nt: TGTGCCAGCAGCTTAGCCGAGGGGGGGGGCCAAGAGACCCAGTACTTC
CDR3aa: CASSLAEGGGQETQYF

d_gene: .
abundance: .
v_gene: TRBV6-5
j_gene: TRBJ1-1
CDR3nt: TGTGCCAGCAGGCCCGGACAGATGAACACTGAAGCTTTCTTT
CDR3aa: CASRPGQMNTEAFF

d_gene: .
abundance: .
v_gene: TRBV28
j_gene: TRBJ1-4
CDR3nt: TGTGCCAGCAGCTCCGGGACACAGAATGGAAAACTGTTTTTT
CDR3aa: CASSSGTQNGKLFF